This T cell receptor (beta chain) was profiled in a study of shared clonotypes between healthy human individuals. Study summary: A donor's plate count was three for CD4 naive and three for CD4 memory; CD8 naive had two and CD8 memory one.

Naive CD8 cells lacked CD45RO, underwent positive selection for CCR7 and left out terminally differentiated effector memory CD45RA+ cells. With respect to this clone: This sequence may be a read error, since a much larger clone differs from it by one base. Other DNA variants within this sample encode the same CDR3.

Here immunoSEQ multiplex PCR was the method, and the copy in TCRdb shows in-frame clones only, minus some. This sample yields approximately 2,200,000 clones, of which roughly 91% are seen a single time; around 1.7% belongs to the top ten. Trimming stripped 4 bases from V and 5 bases from J, with 5 bases between. The CDR3 sequence is 11 residues long. The germline gives CDR1 MNHEY, CDR2 SMNVEV (reference sequence). Sequenced input: naive CD8+ T cells from PBMCs. V usage is TRBV27 and J usage is TRBJ2-5, with a tentative D call TRBD2 (5 bases). This sequence was found in a man between 18 and 29 years old in good health. Some clones in this sample may be carry-over from other donors' samples. The CDR3 loop reads CASSSGETQYF. The CDR3 coding sequence is TGTGCCAGCAGTTCGGGGGAGACCCAGTACTTC.